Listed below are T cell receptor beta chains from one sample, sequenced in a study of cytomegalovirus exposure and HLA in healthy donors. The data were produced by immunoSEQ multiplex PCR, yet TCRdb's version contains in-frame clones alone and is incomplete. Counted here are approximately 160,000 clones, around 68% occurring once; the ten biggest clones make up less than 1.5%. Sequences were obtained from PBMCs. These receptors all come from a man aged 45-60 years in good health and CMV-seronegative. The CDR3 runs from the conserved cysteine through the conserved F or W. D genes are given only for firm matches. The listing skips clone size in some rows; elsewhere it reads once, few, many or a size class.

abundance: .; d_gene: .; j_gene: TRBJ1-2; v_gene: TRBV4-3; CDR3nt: TGCGCCAGCAGCCAAGCCGGGAACTATGGCTACACCTTC; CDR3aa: CASSQAGNYGYTF
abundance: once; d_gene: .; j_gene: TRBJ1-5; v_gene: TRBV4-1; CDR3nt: TGCGCCAGCAGCCAAGGAAAGGGACTCAATCAGCCCCAGCATTTT; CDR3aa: CASSQGKGLNQPQHF
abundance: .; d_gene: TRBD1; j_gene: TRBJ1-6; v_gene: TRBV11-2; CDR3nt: TGTGCCAGCAGCTTCCTGACAGGGAATAATAATTCACCCCTCCACTTT; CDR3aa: CASSFLTGNNNSPLHF
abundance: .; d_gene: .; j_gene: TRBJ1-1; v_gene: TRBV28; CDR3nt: TGTGCCAGCAGTTTGGTAGTGAACACTGAAGCTTTCTTT; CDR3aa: CASSLVVNTEAFF
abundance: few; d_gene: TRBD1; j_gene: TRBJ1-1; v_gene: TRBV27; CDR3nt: TGTGCCAGCAGTTTACTCGGGACAGTCCTGAACACTGAAGCTTTCTTT; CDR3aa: CASSLLGTVLNTEAFF
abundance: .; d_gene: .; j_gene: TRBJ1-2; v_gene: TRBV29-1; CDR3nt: TGCAGCGCTCTCAACGCGGGGTCCAACTATGGCTACACCTTC; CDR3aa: CSALNAGSNYGYTF
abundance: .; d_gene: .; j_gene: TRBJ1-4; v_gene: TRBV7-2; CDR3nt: TGTGCCAGCAGCTTAGCCGGGATGAATGAAAAACTGTTTTTT; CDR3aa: CASSLAGMNEKLFF
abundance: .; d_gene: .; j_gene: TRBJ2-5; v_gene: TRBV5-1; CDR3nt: TGCGCCAGCAGTATGGAGGGGGCGGAGACCCAGTACTTC; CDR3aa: CASSMEGAETQYF
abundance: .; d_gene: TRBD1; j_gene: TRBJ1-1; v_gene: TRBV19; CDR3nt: TGTGCCTCACAGACAGGGCAGAACACTGAAGCTTTCTTT; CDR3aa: CASQTGQNTEAFF
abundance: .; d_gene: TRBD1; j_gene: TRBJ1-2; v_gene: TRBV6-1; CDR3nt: TGTGCCAGCAGTGAATTGCCAGGGGGGTACTATGGCTACACCTTC; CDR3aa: CASSELPGGYYGYTF
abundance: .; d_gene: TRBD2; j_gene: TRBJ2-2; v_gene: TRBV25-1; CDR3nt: TGTGCCAGCAGAGGCGGGGGGAAAACCGGGGAGCTGTTTTTT; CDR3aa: CASRGGGKTGELFF
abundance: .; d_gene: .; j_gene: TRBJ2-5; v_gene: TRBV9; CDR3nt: TGTGCCAGCAATCTTGGGACAACCCAAGAGACCCAGTACTTC; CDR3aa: CASNLGTTQETQYF
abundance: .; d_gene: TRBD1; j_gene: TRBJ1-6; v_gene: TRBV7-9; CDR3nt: TGTGCCAGCAAGGGGGACAGGGATATTTATAATTCACCCCTCCACTTT; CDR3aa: CASKGDRDIYNSPLHF
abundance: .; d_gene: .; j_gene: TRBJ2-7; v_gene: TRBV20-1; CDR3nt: TGCAGTGCCGCCAATGCCTACGAGCAGTACTTC; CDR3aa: CSAANAYEQYF
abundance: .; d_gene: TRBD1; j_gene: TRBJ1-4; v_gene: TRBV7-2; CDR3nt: TGTGCCAGCAGCCTTGGGGACAGGGCTAAAAATGAAAAACTGTTTTTT; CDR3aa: CASSLGDRAKNEKLFF
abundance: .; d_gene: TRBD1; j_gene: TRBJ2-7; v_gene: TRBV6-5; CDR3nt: TGTGCCAGCTCGGGGACAGGGACAACCTACGAGCAGTACTTC; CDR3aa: CASSGTGTTYEQYF
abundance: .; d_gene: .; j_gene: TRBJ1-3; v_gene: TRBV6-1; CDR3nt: TGTGCCACCGAAAACAGCTCTGGAAACACCATATATTTT; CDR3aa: CATENSSGNTIYF
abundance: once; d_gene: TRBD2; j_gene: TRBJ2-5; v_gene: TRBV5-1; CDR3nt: TGCGCCAGCAGCAGGACTAGCGGGGGGGTTTGGGAGACCCAGTACTTC; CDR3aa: CASSRTSGGVWETQYF
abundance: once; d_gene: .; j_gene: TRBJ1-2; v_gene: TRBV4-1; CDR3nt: TGCGCCAGCAGCCAAGTGGGGGGGCGGGATGGCTACACCTTC; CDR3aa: CASSQVGGRDGYTF
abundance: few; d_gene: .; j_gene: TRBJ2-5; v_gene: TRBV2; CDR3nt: TGTGCCAGCAGCCCAGACTACCCCCAAAAGACCCAGTACTTC; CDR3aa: CASSPDYPQKTQYF
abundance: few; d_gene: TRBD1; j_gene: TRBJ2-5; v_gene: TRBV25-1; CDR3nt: TGTGCCAGCAGTGAAGACAGGGGGGTCCAAGAGACCCAGTACTTC; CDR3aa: CASSEDRGVQETQYF
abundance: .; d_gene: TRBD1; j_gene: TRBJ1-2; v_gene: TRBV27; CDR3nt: TGTGCCAGCAGTTTTCCAGGGGGCAGGGGCTACACCTTC; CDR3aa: CASSFPGGRGYTF
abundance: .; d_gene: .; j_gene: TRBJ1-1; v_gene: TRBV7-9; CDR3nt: TGTGCCAGCAGCACGGAGCTGAACACTGAAGCTTTCTTT; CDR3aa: CASSTELNTEAFF
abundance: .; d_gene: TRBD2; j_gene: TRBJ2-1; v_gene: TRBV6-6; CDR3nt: TGTGCCAGCAGTTACTCTACCGGGGGGGCGAGCAATGAGCAGTTCTTC; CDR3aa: CASSYSTGGASNEQFF
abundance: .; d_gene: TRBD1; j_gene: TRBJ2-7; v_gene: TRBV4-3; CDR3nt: TGCGCCAGCAGCCAAGCCGGGGGACAGGGACTAAGCTACGAGCAGTACTTC; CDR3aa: CASSQAGGQGLSYEQYF
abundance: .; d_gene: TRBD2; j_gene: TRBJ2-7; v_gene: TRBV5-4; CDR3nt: TGTGCCAGCAGCTCGGGGGGCTACGAGCAGTACTTC; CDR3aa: CASSSGGYEQYF
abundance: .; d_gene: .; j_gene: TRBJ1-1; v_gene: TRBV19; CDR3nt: TGTGCCAGTAGTATAGTACTACATAGTCGTGAAGCTTTCTTT; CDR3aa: CASSIVLHSREAFF
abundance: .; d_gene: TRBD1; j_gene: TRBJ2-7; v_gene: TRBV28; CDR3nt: TGTGCCAGCAGTTTAGTGGACAGGGGGCCCTACGAGCAGTACTTC; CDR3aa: CASSLVDRGPYEQYF
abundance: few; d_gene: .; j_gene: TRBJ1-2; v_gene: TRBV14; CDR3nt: TGTGCCAGTGGAAGGGGTGAAAGCTATGGCTACACCTTC; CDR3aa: CASGRGESYGYTF
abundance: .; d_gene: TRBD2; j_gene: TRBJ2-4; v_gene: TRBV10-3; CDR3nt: TGTGCCATCAGTTCAGGACTAGCGGGGGGGCCCACAATTCAGTACTTC; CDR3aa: CAISSGLAGGPTIQYF
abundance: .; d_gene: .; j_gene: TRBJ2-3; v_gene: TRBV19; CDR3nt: TGTGCCAGTAGTATCGCCGTACAACGCACAGATACGCAGTATTTT; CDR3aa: CASSIAVQRTDTQYF
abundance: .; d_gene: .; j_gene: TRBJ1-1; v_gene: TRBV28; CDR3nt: TGTGCCAGCAGTTCAGGACGTACAGGGAAGACTGAAGCTTTCTTT; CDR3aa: CASSSGRTGKTEAFF
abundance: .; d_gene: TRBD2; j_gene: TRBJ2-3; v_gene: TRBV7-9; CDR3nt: TGTGCCAGCAGCTTAGCGGGGGGGATAGATACGCAGTATTTT; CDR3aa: CASSLAGGIDTQYF
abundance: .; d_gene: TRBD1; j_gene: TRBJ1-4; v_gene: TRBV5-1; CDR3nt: TGCGCCAGCAGCCTCGGGACAGGGAATAATAATGAAAAACTGTTTTTT; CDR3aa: CASSLGTGNNNEKLFF
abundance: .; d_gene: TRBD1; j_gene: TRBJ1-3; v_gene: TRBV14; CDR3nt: TGTGCCAGCAGCCAGAGACCGGGACAGGGGTCTGGAAACACCATATATTTT; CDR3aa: CASSQRPGQGSGNTIYF
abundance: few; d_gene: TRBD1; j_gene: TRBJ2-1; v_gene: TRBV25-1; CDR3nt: TGTGCCAGCAGTGAATATAGAGGGACAGGGTTTACCAATGAGCAGTTCTTC; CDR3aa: CASSEYRGTGFTNEQFF
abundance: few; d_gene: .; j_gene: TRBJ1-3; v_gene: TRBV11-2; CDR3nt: TGTGCCAGCAGCTTTAATACAGGTTACTCTGGAAACACCATATATTTT; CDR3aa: CASSFNTGYSGNTIYF
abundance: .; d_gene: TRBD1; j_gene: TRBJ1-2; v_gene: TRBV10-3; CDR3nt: TGTGCCATCAGTGACGCCGGGACAGGGTCAAACTATGGCTACACCTTC; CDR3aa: CAISDAGTGSNYGYTF
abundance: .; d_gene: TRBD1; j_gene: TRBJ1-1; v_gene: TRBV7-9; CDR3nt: TGTGCCAGCAGCCCTCCGGGAGGGGGCGAATTGAACACTGAAGCTTTCTTT; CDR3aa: CASSPPGGGELNTEAFF
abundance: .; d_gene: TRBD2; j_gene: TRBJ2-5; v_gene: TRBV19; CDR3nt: TGTGCCAGTAGTGCCCGGGGGGGCGAGACCCAGTACTTC; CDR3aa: CASSARGGETQYF
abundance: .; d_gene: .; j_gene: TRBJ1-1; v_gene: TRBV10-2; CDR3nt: TGCGCCAGCAGACAGGGGAACACTGAAGCTTTCTTT; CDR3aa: CASRQGNTEAFF
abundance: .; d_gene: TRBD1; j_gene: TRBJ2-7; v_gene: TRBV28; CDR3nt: TGTGCCAGCAGTTTGGGTGGACAGGGCCACGAGCAGTACTTC; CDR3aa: CASSLGGQGHEQYF
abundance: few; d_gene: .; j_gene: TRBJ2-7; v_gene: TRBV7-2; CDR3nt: TGTGCCAGCAGCTTAGCGCTTGGCGGGGACGCCTTCTCCTACGAGCAGTACTTC; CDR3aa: CASSLALGGDAFSYEQYF
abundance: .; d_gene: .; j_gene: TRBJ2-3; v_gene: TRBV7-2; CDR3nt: TGTGCCAGCAGCTTAACTGGCGCCAGGAGGGATACGCAGTATTTT; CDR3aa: CASSLTGARRDTQYF
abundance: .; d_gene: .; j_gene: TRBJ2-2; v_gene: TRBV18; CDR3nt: TGTGCCAGCTCAGTTCTTCTCAACACCGGGGAGCTGTTTTTT; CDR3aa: CASSVLLNTGELFF
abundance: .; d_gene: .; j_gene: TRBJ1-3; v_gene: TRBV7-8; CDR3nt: TGTGCCAGCAGCTCCTTCATAGGGACTGTTGGAGGAAACACCATATATTTT; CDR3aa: CASSSFIGTVGGNTIYF
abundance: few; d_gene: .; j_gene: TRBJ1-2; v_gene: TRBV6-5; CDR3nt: TGTGCCAGCAGTCTTAGACACGGCTATGGCTACACCTTC; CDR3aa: CASSLRHGYGYTF
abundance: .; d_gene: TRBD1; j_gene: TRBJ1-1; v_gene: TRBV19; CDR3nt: TGTGCCAGTAGTATAACCGTACCCGGGACAGGTAGAAGTGAAGCTTTCTTT; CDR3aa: CASSITVPGTGRSEAFF
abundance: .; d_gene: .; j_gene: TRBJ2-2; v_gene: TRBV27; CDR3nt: TGTGCCAGCAGTTCAAACAGGGTGGCCACCGGGGAGCTGTTTTTT; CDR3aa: CASSSNRVATGELFF
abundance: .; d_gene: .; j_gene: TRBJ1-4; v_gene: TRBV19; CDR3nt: TGTGCCAGTAGTATACTGAGGGCTGAAAAACTGTTTTTT; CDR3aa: CASSILRAEKLFF
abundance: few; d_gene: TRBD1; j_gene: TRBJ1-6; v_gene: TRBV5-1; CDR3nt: TGCGCCAGCAGCTACATGGACAGGGAGAATTCACCCCTCCACTTT; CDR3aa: CASSYMDRENSPLHF
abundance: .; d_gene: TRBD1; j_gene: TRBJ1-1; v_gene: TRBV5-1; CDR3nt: TGCGCCAGCAGCTCGGGACAGGGTGGGACTGAAGCTTTCTTT; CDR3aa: CASSSGQGGTEAFF
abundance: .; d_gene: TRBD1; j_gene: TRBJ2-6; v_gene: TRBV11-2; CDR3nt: TGTGCCAGCAGCATAAGCAGGGGGCGAAGTGGGGCCAACGTCCTGACTTTC; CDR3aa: CASSISRGRSGANVLTF
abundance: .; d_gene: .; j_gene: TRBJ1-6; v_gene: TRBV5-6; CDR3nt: TGTGCCAGCAGCTTGGGCAGTCGTTATAATTCACCCCTCCACTTT; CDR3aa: CASSLGSRYNSPLHF
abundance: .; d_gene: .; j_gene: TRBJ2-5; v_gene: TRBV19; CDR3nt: TGTGCCAGTAGTACCGGGGAGACCCAGTACTTC; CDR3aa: CASSTGETQYF
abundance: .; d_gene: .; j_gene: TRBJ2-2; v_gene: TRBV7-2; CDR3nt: TGTGCCAGCAGTCAGGGTCTTCCAACCGGGGAGCTGTTTTTT; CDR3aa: CASSQGLPTGELFF
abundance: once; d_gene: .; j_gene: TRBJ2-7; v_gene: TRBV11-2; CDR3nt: TGTGCCAGCAGCTCAGGGGCCGAGCAGTACTTC; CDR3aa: CASSSGAEQYF
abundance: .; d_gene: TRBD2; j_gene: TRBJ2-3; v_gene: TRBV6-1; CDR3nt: TGTGCCAGCGGATCCCAGAGGACGGGGGGAGATACGCAGTATTTT; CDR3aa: CASGSQRTGGDTQYF
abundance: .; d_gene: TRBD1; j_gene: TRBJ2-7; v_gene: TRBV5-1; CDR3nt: TGCGCCAGCAGCTTGGATACAGGGGGCGACGAGCAGTACTTC; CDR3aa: CASSLDTGGDEQYF
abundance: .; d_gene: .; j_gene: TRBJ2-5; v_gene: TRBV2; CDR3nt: TGTGCCAGCAGTGAATCGGGTATAGAGACCCAGTACTTC; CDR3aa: CASSESGIETQYF